These T cell receptor beta chains were read from a single sample in a study of OX40 agonist ivuxolimab in advanced cancers. Only in-frame clones appear in the TCRdb table, and some are missing; sequencing was by immunoSEQ multiplex PCR. The sample lists over 20,000 clones; 85% to 90% were seen once. This specimen consisted of CD4+ or CD8+ T cells sorted from blood, obtained in a trial of the OX40 agonist ivuxolimab. Source of these receptors: an adult with an advanced solid tumor such as melanoma, head and neck, liver or kidney cancer. CDR3s include the opening cysteine and the closing phenylalanine or tryptophan. A D gene is named only where the DNA matches it firmly. Clone size is shown for a subset of rows, as once, few, many or a class of expanded clone.

NA TRBJ2-1 14 TRBD2 TRBV9 CASSVGGGSDEQFF TGTGCCAGCAGCGTAGGGGGAGGGTCCGATGAGCAGTTCTTC
NA TRBJ2-5 17 TRBD2 TRBV28 CASRSQVIAGLQETQYF TGTGCCAGCAGGAGCCAGGTTATAGCGGGCCTCCAAGAGACCCAGTACTTC
few TRBJ1-1 15 TRBD1 TRBV29-1 CSVQTRQGIYAEAFF TGCAGCGTTCAAACTAGACAGGGAATATATGCTGAAGCTTTCTTT
NA TRBJ2-5 14 NA TRBV6-5 CASSSWGAQETQYF TGTGCCAGCAGTTCCTGGGGGGCCCAAGAGACCCAGTACTTC
NA TRBJ1-2 14 NA TRBV28 CASSPVGGPGGYTF TGTGCCAGCAGTCCCGTGGGGGGGCCAGGAGGCTACACCTTC
once TRBJ1-2 15 TRBD1 TRBV5-5 CASSSRTGVGYGYTF TGTGCCAGCAGCTCCCGGACAGGGGTGGGCTATGGCTACACCTTC
few TRBJ1-3 11 NA TRBV6-6 CASSYQGTIYF TGTGCCAGCAGTTACCAGGGCACCATATATTTT
once TRBJ2-4 14 NA TRBV7-2 CASSLVLASTEQYF TGTGCCAGCAGCTTAGTTCTGGCATCGACAGAGCAGTACTTC
NA TRBJ1-1 13 NA TRBV9 CASSVHKNTEAFF TGTGCCAGCAGCGTACACAAGAACACTGAAGCTTTCTTT
NA TRBJ1-2 14 NA TRBV27 CASSYSGVFGGYTF TGTGCCAGCAGTTACTCAGGGGTATTCGGTGGCTACACCTTC
NA TRBJ1-3 17 NA TRBV7-6 CASSPRGGENLRNTIYF TGTGCCAGCAGCCCAAGGGGGGGGGAAAATCTTCGGAACACCATATATTTT
NA TRBJ2-7 16 TRBD1 TRBV9 CASSVAAGTGAYEQYF TGTGCCAGCAGCGTAGCGGCCGGGACAGGGGCCTACGAGCAGTACTTC
NA TRBJ2-3 14 NA TRBV7-9 CASSPRSSADTQYF TGTGCCAGCAGCCCCCGTAGCTCGGCAGATACGCAGTATTTT
NA TRBJ1-1 15 NA TRBV11-3 CASSSRAEGNTEAFF TGTGCCAGCAGCTCCAGAGCTGAGGGGAACACTGAAGCTTTCTTT
NA TRBJ1-1 15 NA TRBV19 CASSIPEGLDTEAFF TGTGCCAGTAGTATACCCGAGGGGTTGGACACTGAAGCTTTCTTT
NA TRBJ2-1 15 NA TRBV7-6 CASSYSGGAHNEQFF TGTGCCAGCAGCTACTCCGGCGGGGCACACAATGAGCAGTTCTTC
NA TRBJ2-2 13 NA TRBV7-3 CASSLTGAGELFF TGTGCCAGCAGCTTAACAGGCGCCGGGGAGCTGTTTTTT
NA TRBJ2-3 16 NA TRBV7-9 CASSNILMTSTDTQYF TGTGCCAGCAGCAACATACTTATGACTAGCACAGATACGCAGTATTTT